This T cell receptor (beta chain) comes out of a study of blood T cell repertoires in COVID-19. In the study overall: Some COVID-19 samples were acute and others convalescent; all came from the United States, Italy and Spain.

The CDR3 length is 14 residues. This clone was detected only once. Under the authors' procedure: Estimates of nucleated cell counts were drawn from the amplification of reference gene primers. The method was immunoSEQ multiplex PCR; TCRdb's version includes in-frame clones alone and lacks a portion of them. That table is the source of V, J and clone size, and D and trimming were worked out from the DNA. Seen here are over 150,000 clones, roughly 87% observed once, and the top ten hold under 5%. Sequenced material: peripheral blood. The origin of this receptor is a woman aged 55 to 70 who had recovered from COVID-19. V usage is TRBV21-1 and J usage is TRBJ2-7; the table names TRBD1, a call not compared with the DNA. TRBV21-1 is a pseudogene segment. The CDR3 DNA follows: TGTGCCAGCAGCAAAGGGGGGACACCCCTCGCGGAGTACTTC. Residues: CASSKGGTPLAEYF.